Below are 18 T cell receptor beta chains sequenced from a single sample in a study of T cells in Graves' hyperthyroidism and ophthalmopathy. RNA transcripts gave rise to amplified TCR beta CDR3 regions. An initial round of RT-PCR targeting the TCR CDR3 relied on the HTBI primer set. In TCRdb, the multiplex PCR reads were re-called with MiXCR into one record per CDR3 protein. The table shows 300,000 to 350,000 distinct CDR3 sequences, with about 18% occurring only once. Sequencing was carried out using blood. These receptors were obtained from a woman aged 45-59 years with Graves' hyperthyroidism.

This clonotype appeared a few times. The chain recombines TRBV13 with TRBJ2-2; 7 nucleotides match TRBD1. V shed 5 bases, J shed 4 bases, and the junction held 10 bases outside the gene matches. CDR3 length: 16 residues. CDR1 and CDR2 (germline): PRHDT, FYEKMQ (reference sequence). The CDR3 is CASSKDRVSRTGELFF. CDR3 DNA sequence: TGTGCCAGCAGCAAAGACAGGGTTTCCCGCACCGGGGAGCTGTTTTTT.

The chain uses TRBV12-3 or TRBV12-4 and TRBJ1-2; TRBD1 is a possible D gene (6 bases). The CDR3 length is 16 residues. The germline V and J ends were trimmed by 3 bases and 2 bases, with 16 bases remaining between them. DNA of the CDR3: TGTGCCAGCAGTTTTTGGGCAACAGGGCTGAACTATGGCTACACCTTC. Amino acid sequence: CASSFWATGLNYGYTF.

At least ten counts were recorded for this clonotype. Here the CDR3 DNA reads TGTGCCAGCTCACCAACTTCAGAACAGTTCAATCAGCCCCAGCATTTT. Translating it yields CASSPTSEQFNQPQHF. V usage is TRBV18 and J usage is TRBJ1-5; D not certain. V was clipped by 2 bases and J by 3 bases, with 14 bases between them. The length of the CDR3 is 16 residues. Germline loops: CDR1 KGHSH, CDR2 LQKENI. Variable domain in full (rest from reference TRBV18 and TRBJ1-5): NAGVMQNPRHLVRRRGQEARLRCSPMKGHSHVYWYRQLPEEGLKFMVYLQKENIIDESGMPKERFSAEFPKEGPSILRIQQVVRGDSAAYFCASSPTSEQFNQPQHFGDGTRLSIL.

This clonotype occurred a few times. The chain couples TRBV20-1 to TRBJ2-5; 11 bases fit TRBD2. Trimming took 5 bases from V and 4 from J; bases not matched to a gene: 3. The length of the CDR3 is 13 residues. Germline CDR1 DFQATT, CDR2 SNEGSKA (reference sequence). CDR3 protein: CSAFLAGGETQYF. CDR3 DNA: TGCAGTGCTTTCCTAGCGGGAGGAGAGACCCAGTACTTC.

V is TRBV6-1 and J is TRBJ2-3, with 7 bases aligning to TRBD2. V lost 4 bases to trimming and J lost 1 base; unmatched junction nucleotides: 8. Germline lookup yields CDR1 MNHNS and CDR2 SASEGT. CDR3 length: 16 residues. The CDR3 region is CASSGLASGGTDTQYF. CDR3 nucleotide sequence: TGTGCCAGCAGTGGGCTCGCAAGCGGGGGCACAGATACGCAGTATTTT.

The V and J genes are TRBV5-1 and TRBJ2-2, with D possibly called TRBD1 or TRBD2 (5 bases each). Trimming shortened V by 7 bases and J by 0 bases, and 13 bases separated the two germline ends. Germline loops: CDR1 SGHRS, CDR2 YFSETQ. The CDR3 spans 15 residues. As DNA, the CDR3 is TGCGCCAGCCGGGACGGAGTCGCGAACACCGGGGAGCTGTTTTTT. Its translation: CASRDGVANTGELFF.

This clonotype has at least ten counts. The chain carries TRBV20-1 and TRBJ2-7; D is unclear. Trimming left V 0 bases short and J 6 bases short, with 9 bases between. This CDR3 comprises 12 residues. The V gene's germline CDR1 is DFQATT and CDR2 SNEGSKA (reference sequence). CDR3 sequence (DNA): TGCAGTGCTAGAGATAAGGGCCGCGAGCAGTACGTC. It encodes CSARDKGREQYV.

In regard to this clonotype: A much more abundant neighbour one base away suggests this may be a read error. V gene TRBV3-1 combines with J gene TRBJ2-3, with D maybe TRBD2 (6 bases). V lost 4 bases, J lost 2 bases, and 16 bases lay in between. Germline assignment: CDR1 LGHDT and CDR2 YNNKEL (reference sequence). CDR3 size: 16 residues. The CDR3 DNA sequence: TGTGCCAGCAGCCTCTCCAGGACTACCAACACAGATACGCAGTATTTT. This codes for CASSLSRTTNTDTQYF.

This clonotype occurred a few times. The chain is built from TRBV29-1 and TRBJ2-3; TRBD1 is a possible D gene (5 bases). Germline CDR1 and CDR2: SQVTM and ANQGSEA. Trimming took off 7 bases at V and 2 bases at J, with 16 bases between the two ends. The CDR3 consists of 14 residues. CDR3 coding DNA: TGCAGCGCGCTGATAAGGGGCCACACAGATACGCAGTATTTT. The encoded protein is CSALIRGHTDTQYF.

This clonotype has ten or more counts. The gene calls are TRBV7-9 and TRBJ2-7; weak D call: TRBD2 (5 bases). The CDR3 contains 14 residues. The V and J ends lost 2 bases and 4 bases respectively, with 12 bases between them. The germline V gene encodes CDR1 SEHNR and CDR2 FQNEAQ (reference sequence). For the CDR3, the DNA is TGTGCCAGCAGCTTATCCCCCCCGGGATACGAGCAGTACGTC. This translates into CASSLSPPGYEQYV.

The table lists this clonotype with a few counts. CDR3 DNA sequence: TGTGCCAGCAGTGATGGGACAGGGGATGGCTACACCTTC. Translating gives CASSDGTGDGYTF. V gene TRBV2 combines with J gene TRBJ1-2; 10 bases are a match to TRBD1. The CDR3 runs to 13 residues. V shed 3 bases and J 6 bases; nucleotides not matched to a gene: 1. Per the germline V gene, CDR1 is SNHLY and CDR2 is FYNNEI.

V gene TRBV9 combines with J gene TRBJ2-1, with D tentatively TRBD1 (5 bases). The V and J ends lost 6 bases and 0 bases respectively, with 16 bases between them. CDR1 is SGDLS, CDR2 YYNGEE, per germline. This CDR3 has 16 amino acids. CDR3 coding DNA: TGTGCCAGCACCCTAGACGGCGGACACTCCTACAATGAGCAGTTCTTC. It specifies CASTLDGGHSYNEQFF.

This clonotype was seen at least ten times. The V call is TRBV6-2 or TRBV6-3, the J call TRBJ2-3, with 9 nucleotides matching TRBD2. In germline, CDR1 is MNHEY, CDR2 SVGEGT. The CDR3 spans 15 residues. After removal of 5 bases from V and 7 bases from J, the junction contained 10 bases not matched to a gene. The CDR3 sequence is CASSEHSGRSNTQYF. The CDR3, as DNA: TGTGCCAGCAGTGAACATAGCGGGAGATCAAATACGCAGTATTTT.

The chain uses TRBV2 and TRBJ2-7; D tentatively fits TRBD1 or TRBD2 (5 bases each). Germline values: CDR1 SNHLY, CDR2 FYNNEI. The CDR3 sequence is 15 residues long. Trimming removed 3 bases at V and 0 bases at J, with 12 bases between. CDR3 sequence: CASSDRGLLSYEQYF. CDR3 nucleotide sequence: TGTGCCAGCAGTGATCGGGGCCTTCTCTCCTACGAGCAGTACTTC.

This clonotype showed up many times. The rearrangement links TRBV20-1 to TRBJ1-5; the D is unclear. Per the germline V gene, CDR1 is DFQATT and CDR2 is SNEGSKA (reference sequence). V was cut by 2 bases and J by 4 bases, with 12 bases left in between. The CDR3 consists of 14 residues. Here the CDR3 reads CSARRQNPNQPQHF. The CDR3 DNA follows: TGCAGTGCTAGACGGCAGAACCCTAATCAGCCCCAGCATTTT.

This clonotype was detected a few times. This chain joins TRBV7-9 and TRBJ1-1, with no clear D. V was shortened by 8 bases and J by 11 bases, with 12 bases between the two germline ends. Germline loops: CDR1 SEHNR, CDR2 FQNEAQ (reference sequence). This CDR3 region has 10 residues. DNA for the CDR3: TGTGCCAGCGCACCGGCGTTTGCTTTCTTT. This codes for CASAPAFAFF.

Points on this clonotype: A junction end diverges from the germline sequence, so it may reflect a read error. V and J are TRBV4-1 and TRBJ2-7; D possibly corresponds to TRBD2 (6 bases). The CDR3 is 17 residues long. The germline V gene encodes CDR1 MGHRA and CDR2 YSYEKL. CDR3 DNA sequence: TGCACCAGCAGCCAAGGCGGTGGGACTCATTCCCCCTACGAGCAGTACTTC. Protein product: CTSSQGGGTHSPYEQYF.

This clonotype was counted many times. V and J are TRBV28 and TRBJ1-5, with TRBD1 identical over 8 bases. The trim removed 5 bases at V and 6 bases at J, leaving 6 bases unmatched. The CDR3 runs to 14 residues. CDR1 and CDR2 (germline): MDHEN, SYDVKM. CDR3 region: CASSPQDRVQPQHF. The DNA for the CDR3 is TGTGCCAGCAGTCCCCAGGACAGGGTTCAGCCCCAGCATTTT.